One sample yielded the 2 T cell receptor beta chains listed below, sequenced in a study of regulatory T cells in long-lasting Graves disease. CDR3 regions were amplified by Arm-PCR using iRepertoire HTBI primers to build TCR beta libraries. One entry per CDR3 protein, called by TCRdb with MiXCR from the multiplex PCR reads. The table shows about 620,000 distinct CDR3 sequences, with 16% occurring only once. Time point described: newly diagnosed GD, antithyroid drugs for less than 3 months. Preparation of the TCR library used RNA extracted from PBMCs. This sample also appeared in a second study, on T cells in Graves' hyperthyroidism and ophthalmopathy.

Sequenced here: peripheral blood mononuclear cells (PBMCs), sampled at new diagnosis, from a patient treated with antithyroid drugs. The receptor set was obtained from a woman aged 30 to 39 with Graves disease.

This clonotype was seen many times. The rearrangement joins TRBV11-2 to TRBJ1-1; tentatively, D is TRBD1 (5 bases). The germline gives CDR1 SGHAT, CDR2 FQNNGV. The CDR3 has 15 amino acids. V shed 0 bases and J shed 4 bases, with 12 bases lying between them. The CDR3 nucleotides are TGTGCCAGCAGCTTAGACAGGGAATTGCTCACTGAAGCTTTCTTT. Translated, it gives CASSLDRELLTEAFF.

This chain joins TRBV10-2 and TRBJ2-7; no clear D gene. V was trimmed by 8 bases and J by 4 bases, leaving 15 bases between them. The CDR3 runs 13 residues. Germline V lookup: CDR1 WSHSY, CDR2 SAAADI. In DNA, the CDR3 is TGCGCCAGCTCCGCCGGGCCCCATTACGAGCAGTACTTC. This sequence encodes CASSAGPHYEQYF.